Listed below are T cell receptor beta chains from one sample, sequenced in a study of blood T cell repertoires in COVID-19. Sequenced by immunoSEQ multiplex PCR; TCRdb stores in-frame clones only, minus some. The repertoire holds approximately 30,000 clones, with about 90% as singletons. The sample taken for sequencing was peripheral blood. The receptor set was obtained from a human donor in a cohort sampled during active COVID-19. Each CDR3 is given with its conserved first and last residue. A D gene is named only where the DNA matches it firmly. Size is stated for part of the rows, as once, few or many counts, or as a class when the clone is expanded.

cdr3_aa: CASSVEPGPYGELFF; cdr3_nt: TGTGCCAGCAGCGTAGAACCAGGGCCCTACGGGGAGCTGTTTTTT; clone_size: .; d_call: .; j_call: TRBJ2-2; cdr3_length: 15; v_call: TRBV9
cdr3_aa: CAISESATVYGYTF; cdr3_nt: TGTGCCATCAGTGAAAGTGCGACAGTATATGGCTACACCTTC; clone_size: .; d_call: .; j_call: TRBJ1-2; cdr3_length: 14; v_call: TRBV10-3
cdr3_aa: CASSGGHPNEKLFF; cdr3_nt: TGTGCCAGTAGTGGGGGACATCCGAATGAAAAACTGTTTTTT; clone_size: .; d_call: .; j_call: TRBJ1-4; cdr3_length: 14; v_call: TRBV19
cdr3_aa: CASRSEGVRTEAFF; cdr3_nt: TGCGCCAGCAGAAGCGAAGGGGTTAGGACTGAAGCTTTCTTT; clone_size: .; d_call: .; j_call: TRBJ1-1; cdr3_length: 14; v_call: TRBV5-1
cdr3_aa: CASSEARTGGGTEAFF; cdr3_nt: TGTGCCAGCAGTGAAGCGCGGACAGGGGGGGGCACTGAAGCTTTCTTT; clone_size: .; d_call: TRBD1; j_call: TRBJ1-1; cdr3_length: 16; v_call: TRBV6-1
cdr3_aa: CASSPGQGAGSMNTEAFF; cdr3_nt: TGTGCCAGCAGCCCCGGACAGGGGGCAGGATCAATGAACACTGAAGCTTTCTTT; clone_size: .; d_call: TRBD1; j_call: TRBJ1-1; cdr3_length: 18; v_call: TRBV7-2
cdr3_aa: CASSDSPSGGYTF; cdr3_nt: TGCGCCAGCAGTGATTCTCCCTCGGGTGGCTACACCTTC; clone_size: .; d_call: .; j_call: TRBJ1-2; cdr3_length: 13; v_call: TRBV10-2
cdr3_aa: CASSHSTAALSTEAFF; cdr3_nt: TGTGCCAGCAGCCATTCGACAGCAGCACTGAGCACTGAAGCTTTCTTT; clone_size: .; d_call: .; j_call: TRBJ1-1; cdr3_length: 16; v_call: TRBV4-2
cdr3_aa: CASSGPGQASNQPQHF; cdr3_nt: TGTGCCAGCTCAGGTCCGGGACAGGCTAGCAATCAGCCCCAGCATTTT; clone_size: .; d_call: TRBD1; j_call: TRBJ1-5; cdr3_length: 16; v_call: TRBV18
cdr3_aa: CASSPPVSQGNEKLFF; cdr3_nt: TGTGCCAGCTCACCACCGGTATCACAGGGTAATGAAAAACTGTTTTTT; clone_size: .; d_call: .; j_call: TRBJ1-4; cdr3_length: 16; v_call: TRBV18
cdr3_aa: CASRRNLGTGGNTEAFF; cdr3_nt: TGTGCCAGCAGACGGAATCTGGGGACAGGCGGGAACACTGAAGCTTTCTTT; clone_size: .; d_call: TRBD1; j_call: TRBJ1-1; cdr3_length: 17; v_call: TRBV2
cdr3_aa: CASSHQQGAGYTF; cdr3_nt: TGCGCCAGCAGCCACCAACAGGGGGCTGGCTACACCTTC; clone_size: .; d_call: TRBD1; j_call: TRBJ1-2; cdr3_length: 13; v_call: TRBV4-1
cdr3_aa: CASSPPISRDTQYF; cdr3_nt: TGTGCCAGCTCACCTCCTATTAGCCGGGATACGCAGTATTTT; clone_size: .; d_call: .; j_call: TRBJ2-3; cdr3_length: 14; v_call: TRBV18
cdr3_aa: CASGGGSYNEQFF; cdr3_nt: TGTGCCAGCGGGGGGGGCTCCTACAATGAGCAGTTCTTC; clone_size: .; d_call: TRBD2; j_call: TRBJ2-1; cdr3_length: 13; v_call: TRBV13
cdr3_aa: CATSDPNLDTQYF; cdr3_nt: TGTGCCACCAGTGACCCCAACTTAGATACGCAGTATTTT; clone_size: few; d_call: .; j_call: TRBJ2-3; cdr3_length: 13; v_call: TRBV24-1
cdr3_aa: CASSLGGLTSGGQETQYF; cdr3_nt: TGCGCCAGCAGCTTGGGGGGTTTGACTAGCGGGGGCCAAGAGACCCAGTACTTC; clone_size: .; d_call: TRBD2; j_call: TRBJ2-5; cdr3_length: 18; v_call: TRBV5-1
cdr3_aa: CASSNTGETQYF; cdr3_nt: TGTGCCAGTAGTAACACAGGAGAGACCCAGTACTTC; clone_size: .; d_call: .; j_call: TRBJ2-5; cdr3_length: 12; v_call: TRBV19
cdr3_aa: CASSLGGGNEKLFF; cdr3_nt: TGTGCCAGCAGCTTAGGGGGGGGGAATGAAAAACTGTTTTTT; clone_size: .; d_call: .; j_call: TRBJ1-4; cdr3_length: 14; v_call: TRBV11-2
cdr3_aa: CASSSGYTPRGTEAFF; cdr3_nt: TGTGCCAGTAGTTCGGGGTACACACCCAGGGGCACTGAAGCTTTCTTT; clone_size: .; d_call: .; j_call: TRBJ1-1; cdr3_length: 16; v_call: TRBV19
cdr3_aa: CASSLTTEAFF; cdr3_nt: TGTGCCAGCAGCCTCACTACTGAAGCTTTCTTT; clone_size: .; d_call: .; j_call: TRBJ1-1; cdr3_length: 11; v_call: TRBV11-2
cdr3_aa: CASKRQGPNYGYTF; cdr3_nt: TGTGCCAGCAAAAGACAGGGTCCAAACTATGGCTACACCTTC; clone_size: .; d_call: TRBD1; j_call: TRBJ1-2; cdr3_length: 14; v_call: TRBV28
cdr3_aa: CASSFGGNTEAFF; cdr3_nt: TGTGCCAGCAGCTTCGGTGGGAACACTGAAGCTTTCTTT; clone_size: .; d_call: .; j_call: TRBJ1-1; cdr3_length: 13; v_call: TRBV5-4
cdr3_aa: CASGTGVLLGEQFF; cdr3_nt: TGTGCCAGCGGGACAGGGGTTTTACTGGGTGAGCAGTTCTTC; clone_size: once; d_call: TRBD1; j_call: TRBJ2-1; cdr3_length: 14; v_call: TRBV2
cdr3_aa: CASSLLDWTGPTF; cdr3_nt: TGCGCCAGCAGCTTACTCGATTGGACAGGCCCGACCTTC; clone_size: .; d_call: TRBD1; j_call: TRBJ1-2; cdr3_length: 13; v_call: TRBV5-1
cdr3_aa: CSVAGQGNYGYTF; cdr3_nt: TGCAGCGTTGCGGGACAGGGTAACTATGGCTACACCTTC; clone_size: .; d_call: TRBD1; j_call: TRBJ1-2; cdr3_length: 13; v_call: TRBV29-1
cdr3_aa: CASSSTPGSPEAFF; cdr3_nt: TGTGCCAGCAGCTCTACCCCAGGTTCGCCTGAAGCTTTCTTT; clone_size: .; d_call: .; j_call: TRBJ1-1; cdr3_length: 14; v_call: TRBV3-1/TRBV3-2
cdr3_aa: CASSSGVYSYQPQHF; cdr3_nt: TGTGCCAGCAGCTCAGGGGTTTACTCCTATCAGCCCCAGCATTTT; clone_size: .; d_call: .; j_call: TRBJ1-5; cdr3_length: 15; v_call: TRBV7-6
cdr3_aa: CASSFVNELGAGYTF; cdr3_nt: TGCGCCAGCAGCTTCGTAAACGAGTTAGGGGCTGGCTACACCTTC; clone_size: .; d_call: .; j_call: TRBJ1-2; cdr3_length: 15; v_call: TRBV5-1
cdr3_aa: CASSLLPGSGNTIYF; cdr3_nt: TGTGCCAGCAGCTTATTACCCGGGTCTGGAAACACCATATATTTT; clone_size: .; d_call: .; j_call: TRBJ1-3; cdr3_length: 15; v_call: TRBV11-2
cdr3_aa: CASSLEGTSNSPLHF; cdr3_nt: TGTGCCAGCAGCTTAGAAGGGACATCCAATTCACCCCTCCACTTT; clone_size: few; d_call: .; j_call: TRBJ1-6; cdr3_length: 15; v_call: TRBV7-2
cdr3_aa: CASSQEGGQTEAFF; cdr3_nt: TGCGCCAGCAGCCAAGAGGGGGGGCAAACTGAAGCTTTCTTT; clone_size: .; d_call: .; j_call: TRBJ1-1; cdr3_length: 14; v_call: TRBV4-3
cdr3_aa: CASSPESYGYTF; cdr3_nt: TGTGCCAGCAGTCCAGAAAGCTATGGCTACACCTTC; clone_size: .; d_call: .; j_call: TRBJ1-2; cdr3_length: 12; v_call: TRBV28
cdr3_aa: CASSYLPGSNQPQHF; cdr3_nt: TGTGCCAGCAGTTACCTCCCCGGGAGCAATCAGCCCCAGCATTTT; clone_size: .; d_call: .; j_call: TRBJ1-5; cdr3_length: 15; v_call: TRBV6-5